This T cell receptor (beta chain) was documented in a study of OX40 agonist ivuxolimab in advanced cancers. Study-level background: Males comprised 70% to 90% of the group, whose mean age was approximately 60 years (range roughly 20 to 85).

The CDR3 extends over 17 amino acids. Germline V gene sequence: CDR1 SGHTA, CDR2 FQGNSA. The V and J ends lost 4 bases and 0 bases respectively, with 17 bases between them. Profiled with immunoSEQ multiplex PCR; TCRdb holds only in-frame clones, not every one. The table includes around 54,000 clones, about 91% detected once. The rearrangement links TRBV7-2 to TRBJ2-3, with D maybe TRBD2 (6 bases). The specimen comprised CD4+ or CD8+ T cells sorted from blood, sampled in a trial of the OX40 agonist ivuxolimab. This sequence originates from an adult with an advanced solid tumor such as melanoma, head and neck, liver or kidney cancer. The CDR3 bases are TGTGCCAGCAGCTCGCCCGGGCGGGGACCCAGCACAGATACGCAGTATTTT. Residues: CASSSPGRGPSTDTQYF.